A selection of T cell receptor beta chains follows, all from one sample in a study of CD8+CD57+ T cells in acquired aplastic anemia. MiXCR, run by TCRdb on the reads, gives a single entry per CDR3 protein. The profile covers about 160,000 distinct CDR3 sequences, with 45% to 55% appearing a single time and about 30% taken by the ten largest. Input material: sorted CD4+, CD8+, or CD8+CD57+ T cells (not recorded which) from PBMCs. These receptors were obtained from a human donor with aplastic anemia. Both conserved end residues are part of each CDR3. Each record gives: CDR3 length, clone size, D gene, J gene, V gene, CDR3 protein, CDR3 DNA. A D gene is named only where the DNA matches it firmly. Not every row has a clone size; where given, it reads once, few, many or a size class.

CDR3 length: 14; clone size: NA; D gene: NA; J gene: TRBJ2-5; V gene: TRBV6-1; CDR3 protein: CASSPGGAQETQYF; CDR3 DNA: TGTGCCAGCAGCCCAGGGGGGGCTCAAGAGACCCAGTACTTC
CDR3 length: 12; clone size: NA; D gene: NA; J gene: TRBJ1-6; V gene: TRBV25-1; CDR3 protein: CASSTTASPLHF; CDR3 DNA: TGTGCCAGCAGTACCACGGCTTCACCCCTCCACTTT
CDR3 length: 15; clone size: few; D gene: NA; J gene: TRBJ2-7; V gene: TRBV27; CDR3 protein: CASSLGGSGSYEQYF; CDR3 DNA: TGTGCCAGCAGTTTGGGGGGTTCGGGCTCCTACGAGCAGTACTTC
CDR3 length: 16; clone size: many; D gene: TRBD1; J gene: TRBJ1-2; V gene: TRBV11-2; CDR3 protein: CASSSRGQGAVYGYTF; CDR3 DNA: TGTGCCAGCAGCTCAAGGGGACAGGGGGCTGTCTATGGCTACACCTTC
CDR3 length: 13; clone size: many; D gene: NA; J gene: TRBJ1-1; V gene: TRBV6-1; CDR3 protein: CASSLGAGPEAFF; CDR3 DNA: TGTGCCAGCAGCCTCGGGGCAGGGCCTGAAGCTTTCTTT
CDR3 length: 15; clone size: once; D gene: NA; J gene: TRBJ2-2; V gene: TRBV19; CDR3 protein: CASSRGTTYTGELFF; CDR3 DNA: TGTGCCAGTAGTAGAGGGACGACCTATACCGGGGAGCTGTTTTTT
CDR3 length: 15; clone size: NA; D gene: TRBD2; J gene: TRBJ2-7; V gene: TRBV6-1; CDR3 protein: CASSPSTSGSYEQYF; CDR3 DNA: TGTGCCAGCAGCCCCTCTACTAGCGGGAGTTACGAGCAGTACTTC
CDR3 length: 15; clone size: few; D gene: NA; J gene: TRBJ2-1; V gene: TRBV7-8; CDR3 protein: CASSQASGPYNEQFF; CDR3 DNA: TGTGCCAGCAGCCAGGCGAGTGGACCTTACAATGAGCAGTTCTTC
CDR3 length: 13; clone size: few; D gene: NA; J gene: TRBJ1-1; V gene: TRBV10-3; CDR3 protein: CATQGEVGTEAFF; CDR3 DNA: TGTGCCACCCAAGGGGAGGTCGGCACTGAAGCTTTCTTT
CDR3 length: 15; clone size: once; D gene: NA; J gene: TRBJ2-7; V gene: TRBV24-1; CDR3 protein: CATSDSSSIGYEQYF; CDR3 DNA: TGTGCCACCAGTGATTCCAGTTCTATTGGCTACGAGCAGTACTTC
CDR3 length: 16; clone size: NA; D gene: NA; J gene: TRBJ2-2; V gene: TRBV2; CDR3 protein: CASLVQGQTNTGELFF; CDR3 DNA: TGTGCCAGCCTCGTACAGGGCCAGACGAACACCGGGGAGCTGTTTTTT
CDR3 length: 16; clone size: few; D gene: TRBD1; J gene: TRBJ2-5; V gene: TRBV2; CDR3 protein: CASSQEGTGGMETQYF; CDR3 DNA: TGTGCCAGCAGTCAAGAAGGGACAGGGGGCATGGAGACCCAGTACTTC
CDR3 length: 16; clone size: NA; D gene: TRBD2; J gene: TRBJ2-7; V gene: TRBV27; CDR3 protein: CASSNARGPSGNEQYF; CDR3 DNA: TGTGCCAGCTCCAACGCGAGGGGTCCTAGCGGTAACGAGCAGTACTTC
CDR3 length: 15; clone size: NA; D gene: TRBD1; J gene: TRBJ1-2; V gene: TRBV2; CDR3 protein: CASSVPPDRRYGYTF; CDR3 DNA: TGTGCCAGCAGTGTCCCCCCGGACAGGCGGTATGGCTACACCTTC
CDR3 length: 14; clone size: many; D gene: NA; J gene: TRBJ2-1; V gene: TRBV11-2; CDR3 protein: CASTETGVYNEQFF; CDR3 DNA: TGTGCCAGCACCGAGACTGGAGTTTACAATGAGCAGTTCTTC
CDR3 length: 14; clone size: many; D gene: NA; J gene: TRBJ2-3; V gene: TRBV9; CDR3 protein: CASSVLGGTDTQYF; CDR3 DNA: TGTGCCAGCAGCGTCTTGGGGGGAACAGATACGCAGTATTTT
CDR3 length: 17; clone size: NA; D gene: TRBD2; J gene: TRBJ2-7; V gene: TRBV11-2; CDR3 protein: CASSLVPSGVTSYEQYF; CDR3 DNA: TGTGCCAGCAGCTTAGTTCCTAGCGGGGTCACCTCCTACGAGCAGTACTTC
CDR3 length: 11; clone size: many; D gene: NA; J gene: TRBJ2-5; V gene: TRBV6-6; CDR3 protein: CASWGVETQYF; CDR3 DNA: TGTGCCAGCTGGGGAGTCGAGACCCAGTACTTC
CDR3 length: 13; clone size: NA; D gene: NA; J gene: TRBJ1-2; V gene: TRBV5-1; CDR3 protein: CASSWGGDYGYTF; CDR3 DNA: TGCGCCAGCAGCTGGGGAGGCGACTATGGCTACACCTTC
CDR3 length: 15; clone size: few; D gene: TRBD2; J gene: TRBJ2-3; V gene: TRBV6-5; CDR3 protein: CASSLGASGVYTQYF; CDR3 DNA: TGTGCCAGCAGTTTGGGGGCTAGCGGGGTGTATACGCAGTATTTT
CDR3 length: 15; clone size: many; D gene: NA; J gene: TRBJ2-1; V gene: TRBV29-1; CDR3 protein: CSVRSPRSLYNEQFF; CDR3 DNA: TGCAGCGTCCGTTCTCCAAGGTCCCTCTACAATGAGCAGTTCTTC
CDR3 length: 17; clone size: NA; D gene: NA; J gene: TRBJ2-1; V gene: TRBV11-1; CDR3 protein: CASSLETGRSSYNEQFF; CDR3 DNA: TGTGCCAGCAGCTTAGAAACGGGCAGATCCTCCTACAATGAGCAGTTCTTC